This entry features one T cell receptor (beta chain) sequence. Antigen unknown. The germline CDR1 and CDR2 sequences are MDHEN and SYDVKM. The CDR3 loop spans 15 amino acids. The V segment lost 6 bases and the J segment 3 bases; nucleotides outside the gene matches: 11. The data derive from a study of shared clonotypes between healthy human individuals. Across the whole study: The donor pool was made up of a couple of women and three men aged 18 to 49. Findings and limits, study-wide: A generally larger estimated richness was seen in naive subsets than in memory subsets. Donor scarcity curtailed the genetic and exposure-history diversity represented herein.

Sorted subsets were amplified in replicate PCRs using 200 ng DNA, 30,000 to 35,000 T cell genomes. Sequencing used immunoSEQ multiplex PCR; TCRdb keeps in-frame clones, though not all of them. This sample has about 1.5 million clones, with roughly 96% found just once. The chain joins TRBV28 to TRBJ2-7; the match to TRBD1 covers 7 bases. Sequencing was performed on naive CD4+ T cells sorted from blood. Documented subset: CD45RA+ positively selected. The clonotype originates from a man aged 25-40 years in good health. The CDR3 DNA sequence: TGTGCCAGCAGATTACCCGCAGGGGGTCGCTACGAGCAGTACTTC. Its protein product is CASRLPAGGRYEQYF.